The 16 T cell receptor beta chains below come from one sample, sequenced in a study of patients and donors after allogeneic stem cell transplantation. TCRdb reanalysed the RT-PCR reads using MiXCR and keeps one entry per CDR3 protein. The table shows about 40,000 distinct CDR3 sequences, with around a third occurring only once. The sample was blood, either unsorted or a sorted T cell fraction (not recorded which). These receptor sequences come from a human donor who was either an allogeneic HSCT recipient or a stem cell or donor lymphocyte infusion donor (not recorded which). It is not recorded whose cells these are; they may come from a transplant donor.

The chain recombines TRBV28 with TRBJ2-7, with D possibly being TRBD1 or TRBD2 (5 bases each). In germline, CDR1 is MDHEN, CDR2 SYDVKM. The V gene lost 7 bases and the J gene lost 1 base, with 17 bases spanning the gap. There are 15 residues in the CDR3. Here the CDR3 reads CASMIPGTASYEQYF. CDR3 sequence (DNA): TGTGCCAGCATGATCCCCGGGACGGCATCCTACGAGCAGTACTTC.

The chain employs TRBV7-9 and TRBJ2-3, with D tentatively TRBD2 (6 bases). Trimming pared 11 bases from V and 5 bases from J, leaving 20 bases between. The CDR3 has 14 residues. CDR1 SEHNR and CDR2 FQNEAQ come from the germline V gene (reference sequence). The CDR3 coding sequence is TGTGCCCAAGCGGGTCTCTACGAGAGAGATACGCAGTATTTT. Protein: CAQAGLYERDTQYF.

The chain has TRBV12-3 or TRBV12-4 and TRBJ2-6; D gene uncertain. The CDR3 length is 15 residues. The V end lost 3 bases, the J end lost 2 bases, and 8 bases lay between the germline ends. CDR3 DNA sequence: TGTGCCAGCAGTTTGGTTCAGACTGGGGCCAACGTCCTGACTTTC. Translation gives CASSLVQTGANVLTF.

This clonotype came up a few times. V is TRBV5-1 and J is TRBJ1-1; 10 bases agree with TRBD1. This CDR3 spans 14 amino acids. V dropped 4 bases and J dropped 5; count of bases not matched to a gene: 5. Looked up from germline, CDR1 is SGHRS and CDR2 is YFSETQ. Here the CDR3 reads CASSVWDRGTEAFF. DNA of the CDR3: TGCGCCAGCAGCGTATGGGACAGGGGAACTGAAGCTTTCTTT.

This clonotype was seen more than once but under ten times. The rearrangement uses TRBV28 and TRBJ2-7; 9 positions match TRBD2. V trimming: 4 bases; J trimming: 2 bases; junction bases outside the gene matches: 3. This CDR3 has 14 amino acids. Germline values: CDR1 MDHEN, CDR2 SYDVKM. The CDR3 loop is CASSYGGRAYEQYF. The CDR3 coding sequence is TGTGCCAGCAGTTACGGCGGGAGGGCCTACGAGCAGTACTTC.

The chain is built from TRBV10-2 and TRBJ2-1; 13 bases match TRBD2. This CDR3 has 15 residues. After removal of 6 bases from V and 8 bases from J, the junction contained 7 bases not matched to a gene. Germline values: CDR1 WSHSY, CDR2 SAAADI. CDR3 region: CASRWGTSGTDEQFF. Written as DNA, the CDR3 is TGCGCCAGCAGGTGGGGGACTAGCGGGACAGATGAGCAGTTCTTC.

V is TRBV20-1 and J is TRBJ1-2; D gene ambiguous. CDR3 length: 13 amino acids. V gave up 0 bases and J gave up 4 bases, with 9 bases separating them. The V gene's germline CDR1 is DFQATT and CDR2 SNEGSKA (reference sequence). Here the CDR3 DNA reads TGCAGTGCTAGAGATGCGGTTCGCTATGGCTACACCTTC. Protein: CSARDAVRYGYTF.

J is TRBJ2-1 and V is TRBV4-1, with 9 bases identical to TRBD2. After removal of 0 bases from V and 2 bases from J, the junction contained 2 bases not matched to a gene. CDR1 and CDR2 from the germline V gene are MGHRA and YSYEKL. The CDR3 has 16 residues. CDR3 DNA: TGCGCCAGCAGCCAAGACCCTAGCGGGACCTACAATGAGCAGTTCTTC. Its protein is CASSQDPSGTYNEQFF.

This clonotype was counted only a few times. The V and J genes are TRBV12-3 or TRBV12-4 and TRBJ1-5; D call uncertain. Trimming shortened V by 1 base and J by 7 bases, and 14 bases separated the two germline ends. CDR3 size: 15 residues. Here the CDR3 reads CASSLGSPERQPQHF. Here the CDR3 DNA reads TGTGCCAGCAGTTTAGGCTCTCCCGAGAGGCAGCCCCAGCATTTT.

This clonotype has a handful of counts. CDR3 bases: TGTGCCAGCAGCCGGTGGGACAGGGTTTTTTTT. Translated, it gives CASSRWDRVFF. V gene TRBV11-2 combines with J gene TRBJ1-4; 9 nucleotides line up with TRBD1. After removal of 5 bases from V and 17 bases from J, the junction contained 6 bases not matched to a gene. The CDR3 totals 11 residues. Germline V gene sequence: CDR1 SGHAT, CDR2 FQNNGV.

The gene calls are TRBV18 and TRBJ2-5; possibly TRBD1 or TRBD2 for D (5 bases each). Germline assignment: CDR1 KGHSH and CDR2 LQKENI. The ends were cut back, 1 base at V and 5 bases at J, with 14 bases in the middle. The CDR3 has 15 amino acids. CDR3 sequence (DNA): TGTGCCAGCTCACCACGTTGGGCAGAGGGGGAGACCCAGTACTTC. Translating gives CASSPRWAEGETQYF.

This clonotype was counted at least ten times. The CDR3 is CASSPQTGSGNTIYF. As DNA, the CDR3 is TGTGCCAGCAGCCCCCAAACAGGCTCTGGAAACACCATATATTTT. The V gene is TRBV7-2, the J gene TRBJ1-3; possible D gene TRBD1, 5 bases. The CDR3 extends over 15 amino acids. V gave up 5 bases and J gave up 0 bases, with 11 bases separating them. Germline values: CDR1 SGHTA, CDR2 FQGNSA.

The chain links TRBV9 to TRBJ2-7; 7 nucleotides align to TRBD2. CDR3 length equals 17 residues. Per the germline V gene, CDR1 is SGDLS and CDR2 is YYNGEE. V was clipped by 0 bases and J by 3 bases; unmatched bases: 12. CDR3 loop: CASSVGGLADYLYEQYF. DNA of the CDR3: TGTGCCAGCAGCGTAGGAGGGCTAGCGGACTACCTCTACGAGCAGTACTTC.

This clonotype was seen a few times. The chain has TRBV29-1 and TRBJ2-5; D call uncertain. The germline V gene encodes CDR1 SQVTM and CDR2 ANQGSEA. Between the trimmed V and J ends, which lost 3 bases and 2 bases, there was a span of 7 bases. This CDR3 is 12 amino acids long. The CDR3 reads CSVDRQQETQYF. CDR3 nucleotide sequence: TGCAGCGTTGATAGGCAGCAAGAGACCCAGTACTTC.

This clonotype has a handful of counts. J is TRBJ1-5 and V is TRBV28, with D hard to call. The CDR3 length is 11 residues. Germline CDR1 is MDHEN and CDR2 is SYDVKM. V shed 9 bases and J shed 6 bases, with 9 bases lying between them. CDR3 in amino acids: CARIRTQPQHF. The CDR3 nucleotides read TGTGCCAGGATCAGAACTCAGCCCCAGCATTTT.

This clonotype was detected only a few times. At one of its ends the junction is not consistent with the germline gene, which may arise from a read error. This chain uses TRBV29-1 with TRBJ2-5; TRBD2 agrees at 11 bases. CDR3 length: 15 residues. Germline values: CDR1 SQVTM, CDR2 ANQGSEA. CDR3 protein: CSVEAGLAVLQTQYF. The DNA for the CDR3 is TGCAGCGTCGAAGCGGGACTAGCGGTGCTGCAGACCCAGTACTTC.